This TCR beta chain appears in the sequencing data of a study of identical twins (dated by TCRdb to 2016 to 2017). Background for the entire study: The study deep-sequenced TCR alpha and beta repertoires from monozygotic twins, unrelated adults of various ages and cord blood to test whether fetal clonotypes persist. Replicate twin experiments were performed at different times using different library preparation protocols to rule out contamination. What the work shows at the level of the full study, not this receptor alone: In monozygotic twins, out-of-frame TCR alpha sharing was systematically underestimated by recombination models, although the models agreed with sharing between unrelated individuals. In beta out-of-frame sequences, excess twin sharing was weaker, because having fewer shared sequences lowered the signal-to-noise ratio. Because the same donors could not be followed over many years, conclusions were based on cross-sectional statistical analysis. Invariant T cells such as MAIT and iNKT could partly confound zero-insertion analyses, though diverse VJ usage argued against this for most clonotypes. Fewer insertions were carried by abundant cord blood beta clonotypes; a weaker similar trend was observed in young adult naive repertoires, while no such trend was observed in memory repertoires. Compared with coincidental sharing between unrelated individuals, out-of-frame TCR alpha sequences shared between twins showed an excess of sequences with low generation probability.

Including cysteine and phenylalanine, the CDR3 has 12 amino acids. The entry retains the CDR3 DNA only, 36 bases that are in frame from base 1. The germline V gene provides CDR1 SGHDN and CDR2 FVKESK. The junction carries 6 bases between V and J, which are trimmed by 0 bases and 8 bases respectively. Every donor was a healthy Caucasian. Three pairs of female monozygotic twins, all aged about 18 to 29 years, were included in the twin cohort. Miltenyi CD45RO+ enrichment and human naive T-cell isolation kits were used to isolate memory (CD45RO+) and naive T cells from PBMC. The protocol used for the library was 5' RACE. The sequencer listed for this sample is Illumina HiSeq 2000. A universal primer binding site was introduced by template switching, and a unique molecular identifier was present in the final cDNA, enabling accurate counting of TCR cDNA molecules. First-strand cDNA for TCR alpha and beta chains was synthesized from specific primers in the conserved constant-segment region. To control for contamination, every cDNA library carried two barcodes: a SMART-Mk sample barcode plus Illumina barcodes. TruSeq adapter sequences along with Illumina sample barcodes were introduced in two successive PCR steps. The Illumina HiSeq platform was used with custom primers to sequence TCR alpha and beta cDNA libraries. Under the source paper's analysis protocol: MiGEC was used to process raw reads and extract unique molecular identifiers, and MiXCR was used to find CDR3 positions. For each individual, recombination models were inferred using an EM algorithm with the repgenHMM and IGoR tools. Shared clonotype analysis was performed with the tcR package in R, normalizing sharing by the product of cloneset sizes. Out-of-frame nonproductive sequences were analyzed to study raw recombination free of thymic and clonal selection effects. TCRdb trimmed the raw reads at Q25, called clones with MiXCR and kept productive beta chains. Every distinct CDR3 protein forms one entry, paired with its most common genes and DNA. TCRdb's processing, not the authors', yielded these V and J calls. A total of about 280,000 distinct CDR3 sequences appear in this sample, under 9% of them only once. The top ten hold over 2% of the sample.

On this clonotype: Its cognate antigen has yet to be identified. No clone much larger than this one lies a single base away; base qualities are absent.

These data were also reused for a study on yellow fever vaccine responses in identical twins. The second source states: The T cell response to vaccination in identical twins was reported by the authors to appear partly convergent and partly personalized. In identical twins, the study followed T cell clones that responded to the vaccine with precision.

This receptor was obtained from a woman under 30 in good health. The sequence links TRBV14 to TRBJ2-3; the D gene is perhaps TRBD1 or TRBD2, each of them matching over 5 bases. Sample: memory (CD45RO+) T cells sorted from blood. Reading the label with the study, this specimen's cell subset or site is: CD45RO+ enriched T cells. The CDR3 has the sequence CASSQDGGTQYF. The base sequence is TGTGCCAGCAGCCAAGATGGGGGTACGCAGTATTTT.